This T cell receptor beta chain stems from a study of blood T cell repertoires in COVID-19. Libraries were prepared by immunoSEQ multiplex PCR; TCRdb keeps only in-frame clonotypes and omits some of them. Of 200,000 or so clones listed, roughly 84% are singletons. With 0 bases removed from V and 1 base from J, the gap between germline ends came to 13 bases. This CDR3 spans 16 amino acids. CDR1 is SGDLS, CDR2 YYNGEE, per germline. Sequenced input: PBMCs or T cells enriched from blood (not recorded which). The chain recombines TRBV9 with TRBJ1-1, with TRBD1 as a possible D gene (6 bases). The clonotype originates from a man aged 25-45 years in a cohort exposed to, infected with or recovered from COVID-19 (not recorded which). The CDR3 loop is CASSVEIRGANTEAFF. CDR3 coding DNA: TGTGCCAGCAGCGTAGAGATTCGGGGGGCGAACACTGAAGCTTTCTTT.